A single sample is the source of the 27 T cell receptor beta chains below, sequenced in a study of cytomegalovirus exposure and HLA in healthy donors. With 60 Vbeta and 13 Jbeta primers, the PCR was carried out. The protocol was immunoSEQ multiplex PCR, while the TCRdb copy is restricted to in-frame clones and leaves out a portion. The sample contains around 150,000 clones, 80% of which appear only once. Material: PBMCs. These receptors all stem from a man between 25 and 39 years old in good health and CMV-seronegative.

V and J are TRBV12-5 and TRBJ1-5; D is undetermined. CDR1 LGHNT and CDR2 FRNRAP come from the germline V gene. This CDR3 spans 13 amino acids. V gave up 5 bases and J gave up 0 bases, with 5 bases separating them. CDR3 amino acids: CASGVYSNQPQHF. The CDR3, as DNA: TGTGCTAGTGGTGTTTATAGCAATCAGCCCCAGCATTTT.

The J gene is TRBJ1-5, the V gene TRBV5-1, with 9 bases matching TRBD1. The CDR3 length is 13 residues. Germline V gives CDR1 SGHRS, CDR2 YFSETQ. With V trimmed by 4 bases and J by 5 bases, 1 base remained unmatched. The CDR3 is CASSRTGDQPQHF. Here the CDR3 DNA reads TGCGCCAGCAGCAGGACAGGGGATCAGCCCCAGCATTTT. The complete variable domain, with remaining parts taken from reference TRBV5-1 and TRBJ1-5, reads KAGVTQTPRYLIKTRGQQVTLSCSPISGHRSVSWYQQTPGQGLQFLFEYFSETQRNKGNFPGRFSGRQFSNSRSEMNVSTLELGDSALYLCASSRTGDQPQHFGDGTRLSIL.

The chain uses TRBV28 and TRBJ2-3; the D gene is possibly TRBD2 (6 bases). Germline CDR1 reads MDHEN; CDR2 reads SYDVKM. The V gene lost 6 bases and the J gene lost 4 bases, with 20 bases spanning the gap. The CDR3 totals 16 residues. CDR3 in DNA: TGTGCCAGCAGACCCGGGACTTCCACGCCTCCAGATACGCAGTATTTT. Translation: CASRPGTSTPPDTQYF.

This rearrangement joins TRBV19 to TRBJ2-2, with 7 nucleotides matching TRBD1. The CDR3 loop spans 15 amino acids. The germline V gene encodes CDR1 LNHDA and CDR2 SQIVND (reference sequence). V lost 5 bases to trimming and J lost 4 bases; unmatched junction nucleotides: 7. CDR3: CASSSSDRSTGELFF. The CDR3, as DNA: TGTGCCAGTAGTTCCTCGGACAGGAGCACCGGGGAGCTGTTTTTT.

The sample holds one count of this clone. This chain connects TRBV18 to TRBJ1-5, with TRBD1 identical over 7 bases. Per germline, CDR1 KGHSH and CDR2 LQKENI. V was pared by 4 bases and J by 6 bases, with 3 bases of the junction left unmatched. The CDR3 length is 13 residues. Here the CDR3 reads CASSQGAGQPQHF. The CDR3 nucleotides are TGTGCCAGCTCACAGGGGGCGGGTCAGCCCCAGCATTTT. The full variable domain, rest sourced from reference TRBV18 and TRBJ1-5, is NAGVMQNPRHLVRRRGQEARLRCSPMKGHSHVYWYRQLPEEGLKFMVYLQKENIIDESGMPKERFSAEFPKEGPSILRIQQVVRGDSAAYFCASSQGAGQPQHFGDGTRLSIL.

The CDR3 DNA sequence: TGTGCCACCGGAGAGACAGGGTCTAGGAATCAGCCCCAGCATTTT. Its protein is CATGETGSRNQPQHF. The V gene is TRBV15, the J gene TRBJ1-5; 7 bases line up with TRBD1. V dropped 8 bases and J dropped 4; count of bases not matched to a gene: 11. In germline, CDR1 is LNHNV, CDR2 YYDKDF (reference sequence). The length of the CDR3 is 15 residues.

The chain recombines TRBV7-2 with TRBJ2-5; D not certain. This CDR3 contains 14 residues. V lost 3 bases to trimming and J lost 4 bases, with 12 bases between them. CDR1 and CDR2 from the germline V gene are SGHTA and FQGNSA. The CDR3 protein is CASSFSPVGETQYF. The DNA for the CDR3 is TGTGCCAGCAGCTTTTCTCCGGTCGGAGAGACCCAGTACTTC.

This rearrangement joins TRBV5-1 to TRBJ2-3; 11 bases fit TRBD1. The CDR3 is 16 amino acids. Trimming at V came to 4 bases and at J to 3 bases, leaving 7 bases not matched to a gene. Germline-derived CDR1 and CDR2 are SGHRS and YFSETQ. The CDR3 loop reads CASSNPGTGGTDTQYF. CDR3 DNA: TGCGCCAGCAGCAACCCCGGGACAGGGGGAACAGATACGCAGTATTTT.

The chain carries TRBV28 and TRBJ2-5, with a possible D match to TRBD1 (6 bases). This CDR3 has 13 residues. The germline CDR1 and CDR2 sequences are MDHEN and SYDVKM. Trimming took 6 bases from V and 1 from J, leaving 9 bases between them. Written as DNA, the CDR3 is TGTGCCAGCAGCCTGGACAGCCAAGAGACCCAGTACTTC. This encodes CASSLDSQETQYF.

The chain employs TRBV6-5 and TRBJ1-2; maybe TRBD1 (5 bases). This CDR3 spans 15 amino acids. The germline gives CDR1 MNHEY, CDR2 SVGAGI. The V end was cut by 5 bases, the J end by 0 bases, with 13 bases between. CDR3 residues: CASSAVTGSNYGYTF. The CDR3 nucleotides are TGTGCCAGCAGTGCCGTCACAGGTTCTAACTATGGCTACACCTTC.

V is TRBV1 and J is TRBJ2-3; the table's D call TRBD2 went unverified against the DNA. TRBV1 is tagged as a pseudogene. The CDR3 is 16 amino acids. DNA for the CDR3: TGCACCAGCAGCCAAGAGAAGCGGGGGGGCACAGATACGCAGTATTTT. Protein product: CTSSQEKRGGTDTQYF.

V gene TRBV6-6 combines with J gene TRBJ2-2; 7 bases align to TRBD2. The CDR3 contains 14 residues. CDR1 and CDR2 (germline): MNHNY, SVGAGI (reference sequence). With V trimmed by 9 bases and J by 4 bases, 8 bases remained unmatched. CDR3 DNA: TGTGCCAGTCTAGCGGCCGCGAGCACCGGGGAGCTGTTTTTT. Residues: CASLAAASTGELFF.

This clone was seen a single time. This chain uses TRBV6-1 with TRBJ2-1; 11 bases fit TRBD2. Germline loops: CDR1 MNHNS, CDR2 SASEGT. CDR3 length: 14 amino acids. Unmatched junction bases numbered 4, after V lost 5 bases and J lost 7 bases. CDR3 DNA: TGTGCCAGCAGTCCGGGACTAGCGGCTAATGAGCAGTTCTTC. Protein product: CASSPGLAANEQFF.

This sequence joins TRBV15 and TRBJ1-3, with a tentative D call TRBD1 (6 bases). This CDR3 has 17 amino acids. Germline V gene sequence: CDR1 LNHNV, CDR2 YYDKDF (reference sequence). With 0 bases removed from V and 0 bases from J, the gap between germline ends came to 12 bases. The CDR3 nucleotides read TGTGCCACCAGCAGAGATCCGACAGGTAGCTCTGGAAACACCATATATTTT. This codes for CATSRDPTGSSGNTIYF. The full variable domain, rest sourced from reference TRBV15 and TRBJ1-3, is DAMVIQNPRYQVTQFGKPVTLSCSQTLNHNVMYWYQQKSSQAPKLLFHYYDKDFNNEADTPDNFQSRRPNTSFCFLDIRSPGLGDTAMYLCATSRDPTGSSGNTIYFGEGSWLTVV.

The J gene is TRBJ1-1, the V gene TRBV7-2; D gene ambiguous. Germline V gives CDR1 SGHTA, CDR2 FQGNSA. Trimming removed 6 bases from V and 0 bases from J, with 14 bases in between. This CDR3 is built from 15 residues. As DNA, the CDR3 is TGTGCCAGCAGTCCCCCTAGCCCCATGAACACTGAAGCTTTCTTT. This translates into CASSPPSPMNTEAFF.

The chain is built from TRBV29-1 and TRBJ1-1, with a possible D match to TRBD1 (5 bases). The CDR3 runs to 16 residues. V lost 8 bases to trimming and J lost 0 bases, with 22 bases between them. Germline lookup yields CDR1 SQVTM and CDR2 ANQGSEA. This chain's CDR3 is CSFWVATGLMNTEAFF. CDR3 in DNA: TGCAGCTTTTGGGTGGCCACAGGACTAATGAACACTGAAGCTTTCTTT.

The rearrangement links TRBV7-9 to TRBJ1-3, with no clear D. This CDR3 contains 12 residues. Trimming took off 2 bases at V and 4 bases at J, with 3 bases between the two ends. In germline, CDR1 is SEHNR, CDR2 FQNEAQ (reference sequence). The CDR3 here is CASSLLGNTIYF. The CDR3 nucleotides are TGTGCCAGCAGCTTACTAGGAAACACCATATATTTT.

This chain uses TRBV7-9 with TRBJ2-1; D is perhaps TRBD1 (6 bases). This CDR3 has 15 residues. CDR1 is SEHNR, CDR2 FQNEAQ, per germline (reference sequence). The V end lost 4 bases, the J end lost 3 bases, and 13 bases lay between the germline ends. The CDR3 bases are TGTGCCAGCAGCTCCATAGAGGGGGTCTACAATGAGCAGTTCTTC. As protein: CASSSIEGVYNEQFF.

The rearrangement joins TRBV7-9 to TRBJ1-1; D is unresolved. The CDR3 runs to 13 residues. Germline V CDR1 and CDR2: SEHNR, FQNEAQ (reference sequence). V was cut by 5 bases and J by 3 bases, with 10 bases left in between. CDR3: CASSQQEDTEAFF. The CDR3 DNA reads as TGTGCCAGCAGCCAGCAGGAGGACACTGAAGCTTTCTTT.

V and J are TRBV27 and TRBJ2-7; no clear D gene. The germline gives CDR1 MNHEY, CDR2 SMNVEV (reference sequence). Trimming took off 0 bases at V and 2 bases at J, with 8 bases between the two ends. The CDR3 extends over 14 amino acids. The CDR3 bases are TGTGCCAGCAGTTTATCCCGTACAACCTACGAGCAGTACTTC. This codes for CASSLSRTTYEQYF.

The gene calls are TRBV18 and TRBJ2-7; weak D call: TRBD1 (5 bases). CDR1 is KGHSH, CDR2 LQKENI, per germline. Trimming cost V 0 bases and J 6 bases, with 12 bases left between them. The CDR3 has 14 amino acids. This chain's CDR3 is CASSPPSGYGEQYF. DNA of the CDR3: TGTGCCAGCTCACCACCCTCAGGGTACGGCGAGCAGTACTTC.

The table lists this clone with a few counts. V is TRBV4-1 and J is TRBJ2-1; weak D call: TRBD2 (6 bases). The V gene's germline CDR1 is MGHRA and CDR2 YSYEKL. The CDR3 loop spans 14 amino acids. V gave up 4 bases and J gave up 9 bases, with 16 bases separating them. DNA for the CDR3: TGCGCCAGCAGCCTGGGGCTTATCGGGGGTGAGCAGTTCTTC. This encodes CASSLGLIGGEQFF.

This clone came up a few times. J is TRBJ1-1 and V is TRBV6-4; D is ambiguous. The CDR3 is made up of 13 amino acids. From germline, CDR1 is MRHNA and CDR2 SNTAGT. V gave up 4 bases and J gave up 0 bases, with 6 bases separating them. CDR3: CASSVSVNTEAFF. For the CDR3, the DNA is TGTGCCAGCAGTGTGTCCGTGAACACTGAAGCTTTCTTT.

The chain uses TRBV7-3 and TRBJ2-7, with 15 positions matching TRBD2. V gave up 5 bases and J gave up 11 bases; unmatched junction bases: 4. The CDR3 covers 13 residues. Germline-derived CDR1 and CDR2 are SGHTA and FQGTGA. As DNA, the CDR3 is TGTGCCAGCAGCCGGGGACTAGCGGGAGGCAAGTACTTC. It yields the protein CASSRGLAGGKYF.

The chain is built from TRBV5-1 and TRBJ2-3; D possibly corresponds to TRBD1 (6 bases). This CDR3 is built from 14 residues. Per germline, CDR1 SGHRS and CDR2 YFSETQ. V was cut by 4 bases and J by 2 bases, with 11 bases left in between. The CDR3 region has the DNA TGCGCCAGCAGCCGGGACACGTACACAGATACGCAGTATTTT. This codes for CASSRDTYTDTQYF.

The V call is TRBV5-1, the J call TRBJ1-4; 7 positions agree with TRBD1. The trim removed 4 bases at V and 8 bases at J, leaving 14 bases unmatched. The germline V gene encodes CDR1 SGHRS and CDR2 YFSETQ. The CDR3 loop spans 16 amino acids. CDR3 in DNA: TGCGCCAGCAGCAACGGAGGGGGCGCGGGAGGGGAAAAACTGTTTTTT. As protein: CASSNGGGAGGEKLFF. The variable domain in full, completed from reference TRBV5-1 and TRBJ1-4, reads KAGVTQTPRYLIKTRGQQVTLSCSPISGHRSVSWYQQTPGQGLQFLFEYFSETQRNKGNFPGRFSGRQFSNSRSEMNVSTLELGDSALYLCASSNGGGAGGEKLFFGSGTQLSVL.

The chain uses TRBV19 and TRBJ2-7; tentative D call: TRBD1 (5 bases). The germline V gene encodes CDR1 LNHDA and CDR2 SQIVND (reference sequence). V lost 3 bases and J 7 bases, leaving 16 bases between the germline ends. The CDR3 is 14 amino acids. This CDR3 reads CASSISPRDQEQYF. The DNA of the CDR3 is TGTGCCAGTAGTATCTCTCCCAGGGATCAAGAGCAGTACTTC.